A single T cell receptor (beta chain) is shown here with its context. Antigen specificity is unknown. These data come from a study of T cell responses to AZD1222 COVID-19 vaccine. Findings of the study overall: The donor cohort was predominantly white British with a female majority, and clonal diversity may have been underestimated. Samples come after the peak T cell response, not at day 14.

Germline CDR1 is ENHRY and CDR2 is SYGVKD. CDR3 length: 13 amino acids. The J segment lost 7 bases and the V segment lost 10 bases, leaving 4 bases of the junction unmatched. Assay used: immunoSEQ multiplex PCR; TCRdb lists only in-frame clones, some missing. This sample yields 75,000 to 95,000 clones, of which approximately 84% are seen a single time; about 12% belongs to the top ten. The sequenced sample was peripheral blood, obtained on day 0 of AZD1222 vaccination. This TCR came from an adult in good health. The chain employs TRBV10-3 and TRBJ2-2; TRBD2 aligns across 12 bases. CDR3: CATSGGDGGELFF. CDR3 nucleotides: TGTGCCACTAGCGGGGGGGACGGCGGGGAGCTGTTTTTT.